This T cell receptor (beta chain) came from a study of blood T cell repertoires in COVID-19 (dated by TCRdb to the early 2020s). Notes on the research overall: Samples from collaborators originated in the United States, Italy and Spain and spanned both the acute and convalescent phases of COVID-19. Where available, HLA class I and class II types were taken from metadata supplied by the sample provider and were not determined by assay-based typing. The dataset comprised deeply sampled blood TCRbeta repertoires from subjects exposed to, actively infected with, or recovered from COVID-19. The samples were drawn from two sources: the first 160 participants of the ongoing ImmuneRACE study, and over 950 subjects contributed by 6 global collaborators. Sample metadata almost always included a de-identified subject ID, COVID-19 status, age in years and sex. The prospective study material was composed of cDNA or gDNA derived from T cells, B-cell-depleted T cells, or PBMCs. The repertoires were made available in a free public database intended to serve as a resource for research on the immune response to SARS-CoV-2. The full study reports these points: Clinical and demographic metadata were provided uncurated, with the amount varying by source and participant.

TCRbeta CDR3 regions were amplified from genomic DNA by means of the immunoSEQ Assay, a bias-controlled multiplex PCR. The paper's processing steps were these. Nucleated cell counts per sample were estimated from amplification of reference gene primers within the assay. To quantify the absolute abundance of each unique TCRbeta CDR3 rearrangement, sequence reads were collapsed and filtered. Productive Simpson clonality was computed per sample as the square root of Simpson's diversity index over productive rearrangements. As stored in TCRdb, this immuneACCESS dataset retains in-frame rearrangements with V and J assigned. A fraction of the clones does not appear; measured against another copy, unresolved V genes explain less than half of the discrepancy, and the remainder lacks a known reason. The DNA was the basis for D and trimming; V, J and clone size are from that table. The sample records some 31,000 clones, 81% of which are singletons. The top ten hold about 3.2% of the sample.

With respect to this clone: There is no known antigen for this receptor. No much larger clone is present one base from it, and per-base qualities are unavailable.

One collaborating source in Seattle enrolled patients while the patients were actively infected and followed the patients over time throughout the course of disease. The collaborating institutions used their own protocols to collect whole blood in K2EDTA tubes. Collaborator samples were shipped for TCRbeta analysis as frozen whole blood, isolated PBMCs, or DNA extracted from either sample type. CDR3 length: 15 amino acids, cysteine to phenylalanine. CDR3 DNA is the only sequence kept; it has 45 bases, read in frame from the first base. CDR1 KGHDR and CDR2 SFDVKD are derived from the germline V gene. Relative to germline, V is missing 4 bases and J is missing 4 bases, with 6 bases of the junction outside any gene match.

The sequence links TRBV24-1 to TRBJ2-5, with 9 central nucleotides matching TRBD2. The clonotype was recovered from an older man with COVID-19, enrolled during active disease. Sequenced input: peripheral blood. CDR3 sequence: CATSDPIAGVETQYF. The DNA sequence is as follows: TGTGCCACCAGTGACCCTATAGCGGGAGTAGAGACCCAGTACTTC.